This is a list of T cell receptor beta chains from one sample in a study of beta chain features in type 1 diabetes. TCRdb's table, derived via immunoSEQ multiplex PCR, lists solely in-frame clones and lacks some. The sample has more than 150,000 clones, around an eighth seen once; the top ten hold less than 0.7%. The sample taken for sequencing was central memory CD4+ T cells from blood. These receptors all stem from a woman under 30 in good health. CDR3s include the opening cysteine and the closing phenylalanine or tryptophan. D genes are given only for firm matches. For some rows the clone size is stated as once, few or many, or as a class when expanded; others skip it.

CDR3 length,D gene,V gene,J gene,clone size,CDR3 DNA,CDR3 protein
14,NA,TRBV7-2,TRBJ2-1,NA,TGTGCCAGCAGCCCATCGGCGGCGAGGGATGAGCAGTTCTTC,CASSPSAARDEQFF
14,NA,TRBV7-8,TRBJ1-2,few,TGTGCCAGCAGCCATACTTGGACATTATATGGCTACACCTTC,CASSHTWTLYGYTF
13,TRBD1,TRBV6-5,TRBJ1-2,few,TGTGCCAGCAGTCCCCACAGGGGCTATGGCTACACCTTC,CASSPHRGYGYTF
13,NA,TRBV11-2,TRBJ1-1,few,TGTGCCAGCAGCGCGACATTGAACACTGAAGCTTTCTTT,CASSATLNTEAFF
14,NA,TRBV19,TRBJ1-1,NA,TGTGCCAGTAGTAGTGGAAGGGGAGGCACTGAAGCTTTCTTT,CASSSGRGGTEAFF
14,TRBD1,TRBV18,TRBJ2-2,NA,TGTGCCAGCTCACCAAACGACAGGGGCCGGGAGCTGTTTTTT,CASSPNDRGRELFF
12,NA,TRBV7-9,TRBJ1-2,few,TGTGCCAGCAGCCCGACAGAGTATGGCTACACCTTC,CASSPTEYGYTF
14,TRBD1,TRBV30,TRBJ2-4,few,TGTGCCTGGACGGACAGGGGGGCCAAAAACATTCAGTACTTC,CAWTDRGAKNIQYF
15,TRBD1,TRBV9,TRBJ2-3,few,TGTGCCAGCAGCGCACAGGGGTATGGCACAGATACGCAGTATTTT,CASSAQGYGTDTQYF
14,NA,TRBV14,TRBJ2-7,few,TGTGCCAGCAGCCAAGGGCCCAGGAATTACGAGCAGTACTTC,CASSQGPRNYEQYF
14,TRBD2,TRBV30,TRBJ2-1,NA,TGTGCCCGATCTTTAGCGGGGGCCTACAATGAGCAGTTCTTC,CARSLAGAYNEQFF
14,NA,TRBV18,TRBJ1-2,few,TGTGCCAGCTCACCAGGCGGGTCGAACTATGGCTACACCTTC,CASSPGGSNYGYTF
12,NA,TRBV6-1,TRBJ2-5,few,TGTGCCAGCAGCCCGGAGAGGGAGACCCAGTACTTC,CASSPERETQYF
13,NA,TRBV10-3,TRBJ1-1,NA,TGTGCCATCAAACGGGGTTTGAACACTGAAGCTTTCTTT,CAIKRGLNTEAFF
16,TRBD1,TRBV5-4,TRBJ2-1,few,TGTGCCAGCAGCCCGCGCCGCGGGACAGGGGAGGATGAGCAGTTCTTC,CASSPRRGTGEDEQFF
11,NA,TRBV7-6,TRBJ2-1,few,TGTGCCAGCAGCCATGGCTCTGAGCAGTTCTTC,CASSHGSEQFF
16,TRBD1,TRBV23-1,TRBJ1-5,few,TGCGCCAGGGACCCAGGGGGCTGGCGTAGCAATCAGCCCCAGCATTTT,CARDPGGWRSNQPQHF
15,NA,TRBV28,TRBJ2-1,NA,TGTGCCAGCAGGACAGGCGGCCGCCGGCACAATGAGCAGTTCTTC,CASRTGGRRHNEQFF